This entry lists 7 T cell receptor beta chains sequenced from one sample in a study of shared clonotypes between healthy human individuals. TCRdb keeps only in-frame clones here, not all; method: immunoSEQ multiplex PCR. Among about 680,000 clones listed, under 80% were seen once. Sequencing input: memory CD4+ T cells sorted from blood. Subset meaning: CD45RA-negative fraction. The receptors derive from a woman in her twenties or thirties in good health.

This clone was counted many times. The chain combines TRBV7-3 with TRBJ2-3, with D uncertain. The CDR3 covers 15 residues. Germline V lookup: CDR1 SGHTA, CDR2 FQGTGA. The V end lost 1 base, the J end lost 4 bases, and 12 bases lay between the germline ends. The CDR3 nucleotides read TGTGCCAGCAGCTTAAACGGGCGGCTAGCAGATACGCAGTATTTT. It codes for CASSLNGRLADTQYF.

This clone has just a few counts. The sample contains more than one DNA sequence encoding this CDR3. V and J are TRBV4-2 and TRBJ1-4, with a tentative D call TRBD1 (6 bases). The CDR3 loop spans 15 amino acids. The V and J ends lost 1 base and 2 bases respectively, with 8 bases between them. Germline CDR1 is LGHNA and CDR2 is YNFKEQ. The CDR3 spells CASSQVGQTNEKLFF. CDR3 DNA sequence: TGTGCCAGCAGCCAAGTTGGACAGACTAATGAAAAACTGTTTTTT.

This chain uses TRBV19 with TRBJ2-1, with a weak D call TRBD2 (6 bases). V was shortened by 3 bases and J by 4 bases, with 19 bases between the two germline ends. The CDR3 has 17 residues. Per the germline V gene, CDR1 is LNHDA and CDR2 is SQIVND (reference sequence). The CDR3 nucleotides are TGTGCCAGTAGTATTCCCGGGACTCTCTCTAAGTACAATGAGCAGTTCTTC. It codes for CASSIPGTLSKYNEQFF.

The J gene is TRBJ1-1, the V gene TRBV2; D unresolved. V was cut by 3 bases and J by 4 bases, with 9 bases left in between. Germline CDR1 SNHLY, CDR2 FYNNEI. This CDR3 comprises 13 residues. CDR3 in DNA: TGTGCCAGCAGTGATTGGGGAGGCACTGAAGCTTTCTTT. Translating gives CASSDWGGTEAFF.

The chain has TRBV19 and TRBJ2-4, with D possibly being TRBD1 or TRBD2 (5 bases each). This CDR3 region has 15 residues. With 3 bases removed from V and 6 bases from J, the gap between germline ends came to 15 bases. Per the germline V gene, CDR1 is LNHDA and CDR2 is SQIVND (reference sequence). CDR3 sequence: CASSIFGARGNIQYF. As DNA, the CDR3 is TGTGCCAGTAGTATTTTTGGGGCGAGGGGAAACATTCAGTACTTC. Using reference TRBV19 and TRBJ2-4 for the parts outside the CDR3, the full variable domain is DGGITQSPKYLFRKEGQNVTLSCEQNLNHDAMYWYRQDPGQGLRLIYYSQIVNDFQKGDIAEGYSVSREKKESFPLTVTSAQKNPTAFYLCASSIFGARGNIQYFGAGTRLSVL.

This clone was detected only once. CDR3 in amino acids: CASSPGPGNNEQFF. Written as DNA, the CDR3 is TGTGCCAGCAGTCCTGGCCCAGGGAACAATGAGCAGTTCTTC. The chain joins TRBV11-3 to TRBJ2-1; weak D call: TRBD1 (5 bases). From germline, CDR1 is SGHNT and CDR2 YENEEA. V was clipped by 6 bases and J by 5 bases, with 14 bases between them. The CDR3 has 14 residues.

The chain joins TRBV27 to TRBJ1-2, with a tentative D call TRBD1 (6 bases). The CDR3 covers 14 residues. V dropped 6 bases and J dropped 0 bases, with 11 bases sitting between them. Germline CDR1 is MNHEY and CDR2 is SMNVEV (reference sequence). CDR3 loop: CASRPAGANYGYTF. The CDR3 nucleotides read TGTGCCAGCAGACCAGCAGGGGCTAACTATGGCTACACCTTC.